Below are 11 T cell receptor beta chains sequenced from a single sample in a study of cytomegalovirus exposure and HLA in healthy donors. The primer mix had 60 Vbeta and 13 Jbeta primers. TCRdb's table, derived via immunoSEQ multiplex PCR, lists solely in-frame clones and lacks some. The repertoire consists of around 80,000 clones, with 10% occurring once and the leading ten covering around 26%. Sequenced sample: PBMCs. These receptors came from a man in his 60s in good health and CMV-seropositive.

This clone was counted only a few times. This chain links TRBV6-1 with TRBJ2-1; TRBD2 aligns across 12 bases. The V segment lost 6 bases and the J segment 7 bases; nucleotides outside the gene matches: 1. CDR1 is MNHNS, CDR2 SASEGT, per germline. The CDR3 loop spans 13 amino acids. CDR3 sequence: CASRTSGRNEQFF. Here the CDR3 DNA reads TGTGCCAGCAGGACTAGCGGGAGAAATGAGCAGTTCTTC.

This clone has only a few counts. The V and J genes are TRBV10-3 and TRBJ2-5; D unclear. V dropped 5 bases and J dropped 2 bases, with 12 bases sitting between them. Germline V lookup: CDR1 ENHRY, CDR2 SYGVKD. The CDR3 consists of 14 residues. CDR3 loop: CAISKARSQETQYF. In DNA, the CDR3 is TGTGCCATCAGTAAGGCTAGAAGTCAAGAGACCCAGTACTTC.

J is TRBJ2-7 and V is TRBV2; a possible D gene is TRBD1 (5 bases). Trimming pared 6 bases from V and 5 bases from J, leaving 14 bases between. The CDR3 is 13 amino acids. Germline CDR1 reads SNHLY; CDR2 reads FYNNEI. CDR3 sequence: CASRMQGRDEQYF. The CDR3 DNA reads TGTGCCAGCAGAATGCAGGGTAGGGACGAGCAGTACTTC.

The chain is built from TRBV18 and TRBJ1-1; possible D gene TRBD1, 5 bases. The V end was cut by 4 bases, the J end by 4 bases, with 13 bases between. The CDR3 is 14 amino acids. Per germline, CDR1 KGHSH and CDR2 LQKENI. CDR3 in DNA: TGTGCCAGCTCACTCCAGGGCGTAGGCACTGAAGCTTTCTTT. Encoded protein: CASSLQGVGTEAFF.

About this clone itself: Relative to the germline gene, one junction end is altered; a read error may explain this. V and J are TRBV30 and TRBJ1-2; a weak D match, TRBD1 (5 bases). The CDR3 sequence is 13 residues long. Germline CDR1 reads GTSNPN; CDR2 reads SVGIG (reference sequence). The CDR3 loop is CAWMGKTLWGYNF. CDR3 sequence (DNA): TGTGCCTGGATGGGAAAAACCCTATGGGGCTACAACTTC.

The chain has TRBV7-2 and TRBJ1-3, with 8 bases lining up with TRBD1. Germline V lookup: CDR1 SGHTA, CDR2 FQGNSA. Trimming took 5 bases from V and 3 from J; bases not matched to a gene: 3. This CDR3 has 14 amino acids. Here the CDR3 reads CASSVTGDGNTIYF. The CDR3 DNA follows: TGTGCCAGCAGCGTGACAGGGGATGGAAACACCATATATTTT.

The V gene is TRBV9, the J gene TRBJ1-2; 7 bases map to TRBD1. Trimming removed 4 bases from V and 5 bases from J; junction bases left unmatched: 14. This CDR3 has 16 residues. CDR1 and CDR2 (germline): SGDLS, YYNGEE. This chain's CDR3 is CASSPGQEPALYGYTF. Written as DNA, the CDR3 is TGTGCCAGCAGCCCCGGACAGGAGCCCGCCCTATATGGCTACACCTTC.

The CDR3 reads CASSEKLAGGTNEQFF. The CDR3, as DNA: TGTGCCAGCAGTGAAAAATTAGCGGGAGGGACCAATGAGCAGTTCTTC. The rearrangement links TRBV25-1 to TRBJ2-1; TRBD2 matches 11 bases. The trim removed 2 bases at V and 6 bases at J, leaving 6 bases unmatched. From germline, CDR1 is MGHDK and CDR2 SYGVNS. This CDR3 is 16 amino acids long.

This clone was counted a few times. The chain has TRBV13 and TRBJ1-1; 7 positions agree with TRBD1. CDR1 and CDR2 from the germline V gene are PRHDT and FYEKMQ (reference sequence). The CDR3 consists of 14 residues. V shed 3 bases, J shed 1 base, and the junction held 2 bases outside the gene matches. In nucleotides, the CDR3 is TGTGCCAGCAGCTTGGACAGGCGGAACACTGAAGCTTTCTTT. Protein: CASSLDRRNTEAFF.

This clone has only a few counts. Other DNA variants within this sample encode the same CDR3. The rearrangement uses TRBV11-2 and TRBJ1-2; D uncertain. Germline CDR1 reads SGHAT; CDR2 reads FQNNGV. This CDR3 is built from 13 residues. V was pared by 5 bases and J by 2 bases, with 9 bases between. The CDR3 sequence: CASSPSPNYGYTF. The CDR3 region has the DNA TGTGCCAGCAGCCCGAGTCCAAACTATGGCTACACCTTC.

This chain uses TRBV7-9 with TRBJ1-4; TRBD1 agrees at 8 bases. Germline V gene sequence: CDR1 SEHNR, CDR2 FQNEAQ (reference sequence). V lost 5 bases to trimming and J lost 8 bases; unmatched junction nucleotides: 7. The CDR3 spans 14 residues. Here the CDR3 DNA reads TGTGCCAGCAGCCAGGGGGCAGGGGAGGAAAAACTGTTTTTT. It yields the protein CASSQGAGEEKLFF. Full variable domain (missing parts from reference TRBV7-9 and TRBJ1-4): DTGVSQNPRHKITKRGQNVTFRCDPISEHNRLYWYRQTLGQGPEFLTYFQNEAQLEKSRLLSDRFSAERPKGSFSTLEIQRTEQGDSAMYLCASSQGAGEEKLFFGSGTQLSVL.